The 21 T cell receptor beta chains presented below share a single source sample, sequenced in a study of blood T cell repertoires in COVID-19. Method: immunoSEQ multiplex PCR; TCRdb's copy keeps in-frame clones and lacks some. Of more than 150,000 clones listed, 70% to 85% are singletons. Material for sequencing was peripheral blood. These receptors came from a human donor in a cohort sampled during active COVID-19.

The chain links TRBV6-1 to TRBJ2-7; D uncertain. Trimming left V 2 bases short and J 3 bases short, with 14 bases between. Germline CDR1 is MNHNS and CDR2 is SASEGT. The CDR3 covers 15 residues. Here the CDR3 DNA reads TGTGCCAGCAGTGAAAGCAGGCAGCTTGACTACGAGCAGTACTTC. As protein: CASSESRQLDYEQYF.

This chain uses TRBV5-1 with TRBJ1-1; D gene unclear. V lost 0 bases and J lost 1, with 7 bases in between. Germline V lookup: CDR1 SGHRS, CDR2 YFSETQ. The CDR3 spans 14 residues. As DNA, the CDR3 is TGCGCCAGCAGCTTGGGCCAGGAGAACACTGAAGCTTTCTTT. Translated: CASSLGQENTEAFF.

The rearrangement uses TRBV7-3 and TRBJ2-3; 7 bases map to TRBD2. V shed 6 bases, J shed 2 bases, and the junction held 5 bases outside the gene matches. The CDR3 totals 14 residues. Per the germline V gene, CDR1 is SGHTA and CDR2 is FQGTGA. The CDR3 loop is CASSPRGDTDTQYF. DNA for the CDR3: TGTGCCAGCAGTCCACGGGGGGACACAGATACGCAGTATTTT.

The J gene is TRBJ1-2, the V gene TRBV14; 8 nucleotides match TRBD1. The germline CDR1 and CDR2 sequences are SGHDN and FVKESK. V gave up 4 bases and J gave up 5 bases; unmatched junction bases: 6. The CDR3 runs 14 residues. CDR3 in amino acids: CASSREDRAYGYTF. DNA for the CDR3: TGTGCCAGCAGCCGAGAGGACAGGGCTTATGGCTACACCTTC.

The chain recombines TRBV9 with TRBJ2-2; D call uncertain. Germline-derived CDR1 and CDR2 are SGDLS and YYNGEE. Trimming stripped 3 bases from V and 7 bases from J, with 4 bases between. CDR3 size: 11 residues. The chain's CDR3 is CASSGLGELFF. The CDR3 DNA is TGTGCCAGCAGCGGTCTCGGGGAGCTGTTTTTT.

The chain joins TRBV4-1 to TRBJ2-5, with D hard to call. The CDR3 loop spans 13 amino acids. Germline V gene lookup returns CDR1 MGHRA and CDR2 YSYEKL. With 3 bases removed from V and 6 bases from J, the gap between germline ends came to 11 bases. CDR3 sequence reads: CASSHSRGKTQYF. In DNA, the CDR3 is TGCGCCAGCAGCCACTCCCGCGGAAAGACCCAGTACTTC.

This chain links TRBV4-1 with TRBJ1-2; no clear D gene. From germline, CDR1 is MGHRA and CDR2 YSYEKL. CDR3 length: 16 residues. Trimming took off 1 base at V and 2 bases at J, with 14 bases between the two ends. The CDR3 reads CASSQVATITNYGYTF. In nucleotides, the CDR3 is TGCGCCAGCAGCCAAGTGGCGACAATTACAAACTATGGCTACACCTTC.

V and J are TRBV4-2 and TRBJ1-2; 9 nucleotides match TRBD1. V trimming: 4 bases; J trimming: 6 bases; junction bases outside the gene matches: 9. Germline V gene lookup returns CDR1 LGHNA and CDR2 YNFKEQ. The length of the CDR3 is 15 residues. The CDR3 coding sequence is TGTGCCAGCAGCCCGCAGCCGGGACAGGGTGATGGCTACACCTTC. It codes for CASSPQPGQGDGYTF.

The V and J genes are TRBV5-4 and TRBJ2-6; 8 positions match TRBD2. The germline gives CDR1 SGHNT, CDR2 YYREEE (reference sequence). CDR3 size: 19 residues. The trim removed 6 bases at V and 2 bases at J, leaving 16 bases unmatched. The CDR3 is CASTIGDAVGRAGANVLTF. CDR3 bases: TGTGCCAGCACCATTGGGGATGCTGTCGGGAGGGCTGGGGCCAACGTCCTGACTTTC.

The chain employs TRBV5-1 and TRBJ2-1, with D possibly TRBD1 on 6 matching bases. Germline lookup yields CDR1 SGHRS and CDR2 YFSETQ. This CDR3 is 15 amino acids long. Trimming cost V 4 bases and J 7 bases, with 18 bases left between them. For the CDR3, the DNA is TGCGCCAGCAGCCCTACAGGGAGCCACTCAAATGAGCAGTTCTTC. It specifies CASSPTGSHSNEQFF.

This sequence joins TRBV5-6 and TRBJ2-1; 9 nucleotides align to TRBD1. This CDR3 spans 16 amino acids. The J segment lost 4 bases and the V segment lost 3 bases, leaving 8 bases of the junction unmatched. Germline lookup yields CDR1 SGHDT and CDR2 YYEEEE. The CDR3 sequence: CASSSIGTGSYNEQFF. In DNA form, the CDR3 reads TGTGCCAGCAGCTCGATAGGGACAGGGAGTTACAATGAGCAGTTCTTC.

CDR3 bases: TGCGCCAGCAGTGCAGGGTATGGCTACACCTTC. Its translation is CASSAGYGYTF. The V and J genes are TRBV10-1 and TRBJ1-2; possible D gene TRBD1, 5 bases. V was trimmed by 4 bases and J by 5 bases, leaving 5 bases between them. From germline, CDR1 is WNHNN and CDR2 SYGVQD (reference sequence). The CDR3 length is 11 residues.

The chain employs TRBV25-1 and TRBJ1-5, with D possibly being TRBD1 (5 bases). Germline V gene data show CDR1 as MGHDK and CDR2 as SYGVNS. The CDR3 covers 15 residues. Trimming removed 3 bases at V and 1 base at J, with 10 bases between. In nucleotides, the CDR3 is TGTGCCAGCAGTGACTCTCGACAGAGCAATCAGCCCCAGCATTTT. Amino acids: CASSDSRQSNQPQHF.

This chain joins TRBV7-9 and TRBJ1-1; 7 positions match TRBD1. The CDR3 runs 16 residues. Germline V lookup: CDR1 SEHNR, CDR2 FQNEAQ (reference sequence). J was trimmed by 5 bases and V by 4 bases; bases with no gene match: 13. The CDR3 reads CASSSNFGTVGTEAFF. The CDR3 coding sequence is TGTGCCAGCAGCTCAAATTTCGGGACAGTTGGGACTGAAGCTTTCTTT.

The chain couples TRBV19 to TRBJ2-7; TRBD2 might be the D (6 bases). Germline V lookup: CDR1 LNHDA, CDR2 SQIVND (reference sequence). The CDR3 is made up of 12 amino acids. Trimming removed 7 bases at V and 1 base at J, with 8 bases between. Here the CDR3 reads CASKGTSYEQYF. The CDR3 coding sequence is TGTGCCAGTAAGGGGACTTCCTACGAGCAGTACTTC.

The chain joins TRBV5-1 to TRBJ2-3; 12 bases fit TRBD2. Germline V gives CDR1 SGHRS, CDR2 YFSETQ. With V trimmed by 7 bases and J by 12 bases, 6 bases remained unmatched. CDR3 length: 12 residues. For the CDR3, the DNA is TGCGCCAGCGGAGGACTAGCGGGGCTCCAGTATTTT. Amino acid sequence: CASGGLAGLQYF.

This clone has just one count. This chain connects TRBV11-2 to TRBJ1-5; 7 bases fit TRBD1. Trimming cost V 5 bases and J 6 bases; bases outside gene matches: 4. The germline CDR1 and CDR2 sequences are SGHAT and FQNNGV. The CDR3 loop spans 13 amino acids. The CDR3 is CASSPGQVQPQHF. CDR3 DNA: TGTGCCAGCAGCCCAGGACAGGTTCAGCCCCAGCATTTT.

This chain connects TRBV5-1 to TRBJ1-6; D might be TRBD1 (5 bases). Germline V lookup: CDR1 SGHRS, CDR2 YFSETQ. V was trimmed by 3 bases and J by 3 bases, leaving 7 bases between them. This CDR3 is 14 amino acids long. CDR3 protein: CASSSTDYNSPLHF. The DNA of the CDR3 is TGCGCCAGCAGCTCGACAGACTATAATTCACCCCTCCACTTT.

The chain employs TRBV5-8 and TRBJ1-5, with no clear D. Germline CDR1 reads SGHTS; CDR2 reads YDEGEE. V lost 1 base, J lost 7 bases, and 18 bases lay in between. There are 16 residues in the CDR3. The CDR3 here is CASSLLGGRYNQPQHF. CDR3 nucleotide sequence: TGTGCCAGCAGCTTGTTGGGAGGACGGTACAACCAGCCCCAGCATTTT.

In this sample, this clone turned up a few times. The chain is built from TRBV19 and TRBJ1-1; no clear D gene. Looked up from germline, CDR1 is LNHDA and CDR2 is SQIVND (reference sequence). Trimming took off 3 bases at V and 3 bases at J, with 8 bases between the two ends. This CDR3 has 13 residues. DNA of the CDR3: TGTGCCAGTAGTATCCAGCTAGACACTGAAGCTTTCTTT. Translation gives CASSIQLDTEAFF.

The rearrangement links TRBV19 to TRBJ2-7, with D possibly TRBD1 on 6 matching bases. The V gene's germline CDR1 is LNHDA and CDR2 SQIVND (reference sequence). V lost 1 base and J lost 6, with 13 bases in between. The CDR3 has 14 residues. The CDR3 region has the DNA TGTGCCAGTAGTATAGGTACAGGGACGTCCGAGCAGTACTTC. Its protein is CASSIGTGTSEQYF.